This T cell receptor (beta chain) emerged from a study of identifying expanded T cells in peripheral blood. As for this clone: Its target is not known. The junction departs from germline at one end; a sequencing error may be responsible.

The repertoire was sequenced with immunoSEQ multiplex PCR; TCRdb's copy has only in-frame clones and lacks some. This sample has 85,000 to 120,000 clones, with roughly 88% found just once. Overall study findings and caveats: Clone count variance between approximately two-week samples rose with total template count. Differentially abundant clones: 1 to 1.5 between replicates, around 16 at two to three weeks, 19 to 20 at four.

During the collection period, no donor immune events like infections were recorded. Germline lookup yields CDR1 DFQATT and CDR2 SNEGSKA (reference sequence). The CDR3 has 11 amino acids. Sequencing was carried out using blood. The receptor comes from a person between 18 and 75 years old in good health. The V and J genes are TRBV20-1 and TRBJ1-2, with a tentative D call TRBD1 (5 bases). As DNA, the CDR3 is TGTGGGGCTCAGGGAGGGCTTGGCTACACCTTC. It codes for CGAQGGLGYTF.